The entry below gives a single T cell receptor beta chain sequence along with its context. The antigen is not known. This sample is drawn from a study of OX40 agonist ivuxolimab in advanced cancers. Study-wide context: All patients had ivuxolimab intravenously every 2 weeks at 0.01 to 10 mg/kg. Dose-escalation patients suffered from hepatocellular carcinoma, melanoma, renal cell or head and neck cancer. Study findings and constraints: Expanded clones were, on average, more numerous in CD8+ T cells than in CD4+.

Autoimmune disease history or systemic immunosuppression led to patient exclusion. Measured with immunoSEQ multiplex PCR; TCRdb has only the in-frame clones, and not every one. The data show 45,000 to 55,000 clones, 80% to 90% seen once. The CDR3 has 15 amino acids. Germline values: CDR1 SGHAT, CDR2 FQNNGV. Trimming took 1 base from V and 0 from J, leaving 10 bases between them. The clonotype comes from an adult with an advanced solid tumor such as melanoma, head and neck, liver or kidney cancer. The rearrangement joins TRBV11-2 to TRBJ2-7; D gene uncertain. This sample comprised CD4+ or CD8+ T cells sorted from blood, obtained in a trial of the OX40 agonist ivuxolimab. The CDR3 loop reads CASSLVAGNSYEQYF. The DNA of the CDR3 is TGTGCCAGCAGCTTAGTGGCCGGTAACTCCTACGAGCAGTACTTC.